This T cell receptor beta chain was sequenced in a study of blood T cells in healthy people across ages (dated by TCRdb to the mid-2010s). For the wider study: In model experiments, roughly one uniquely barcoded TCR beta cDNA molecule per two T cells was captured by template switching. To track age-related changes in TCR beta repertoire diversity, the study relied on deep sequencing normalized with unique cDNA molecular identifiers. Donors were grouped into four age groups: young (average roughly 15 years), middle-aged (about 40), aged (62) and long-lived (approximately 82). To avoid experimental bias, donors of different ages were randomly spread across the sequencing lanes. Two additional independent replicas of 1 million unique cDNA reads from the same blood draw were analyzed for two donors (one aged 18 to 29 and one aged 80 or older).

In its sample, this clonotype was seen once. Its antigen remains undetermined. No quality values exist for individual bases; no much larger clone is one base distant. Systemically healthy Caucasian individuals from Russia, around 39 in total and aged roughly 6 to 90 years, were included as donors. About 10 milliliters of peripheral blood were collected from each donor into EDTA-treated Vacutainer tubes. Ficoll-Paque density-gradient centrifugation was used to isolate PBMCs, with at least 6 million per sample. Trizol reagent was used to extract total RNA from the PBMCs, yielding at least 6 micrograms per sample. For every donor, flow cytometry on a PBMC aliquot measured the percentage of naive CD45RAhigh/CD27high T cells. Receptor amplification or capture employed 5' RACE. Sequencing was carried out with an Illumina HiSeq 2500. The second PCR ran for roughly 7 to 12 cycles and used a J-beta primer mix along with a sample-barcoded 5' primer. A unique molecular identifier was introduced onto each TCR beta cDNA molecule by a template-switch 5' adaptor carrying 12 random nucleotides. At least 2.5 million CDR3-containing paired-end reads were obtained from each sample. The Mint cDNA synthesis kit, primed by a TRBC-specific oligonucleotide, was used to synthesize first-strand cDNA from all RNA. After uracil-DNA glycosylase treatment, a first 18-cycle PCR used universal primers M1SS and BC2_uni_R on all cDNA. On the authors' methods: For normalization, 1 million high-quality reads were randomly selected from each sample, with every read carrying a distinct molecular identifier. Instead of being binned into consensus sequences, reads with shared molecular identifiers were discarded. CDR3 identification, clonotype clustering and error correction used MiTCR with a Q25 quality threshold and the strictest error-elimination algorithm. A nonparametric unseen species model using Euler transformation provided a lower-bound estimate of total TCR beta diversity. TCRdb itself trimmed the public reads at Q25 with fastp, ran MiXCR and retained productive beta chains. Every entry covers one CDR3 protein and lists the most common genes and DNA from its rows. It is TCRdb's table, rather than the study itself, that gives the V and J calls and clone size. The sample table records approximately 770,000 distinct CDR3 sequences; 58% of these occur just once. The top ten constitute about 20% of the sample.

Points the paper makes about the study in general: Compared with the aged group, the long-lived group had more naive CD4+ T cells, fewer expanded clones and increased TCR diversity, suggesting age selection. Because profiling used bulk unsorted PBMCs, naive and antigen-experienced compartments could not be compared conclusively. Estimates of total diversity from one million sequenced T cells were regarded as lower bounds and underestimates. Because the CMV infection status of the donors was unknown, age-related changes in expanded clonotypes may potentially have been confounded. Observed TCR beta diversity correlated strongly with the percentage of naive T cells measured by flow cytometry. Observed TCR beta diversity per million T cells fell roughly linearly with age, and a significant reduction was already apparent by age roughly 40.

V and J are truncated by 3 bases and 6 bases respectively, leaving an intervening sequence of 13 bases. The CDR3, cysteine through phenylalanine, is 14 amino acids long. Just CDR3 DNA is preserved here, 42 bases in frame from base 1. CDR1 and CDR2 (LGHNT, FRNRAP) derive from the germline V gene. The sample was blood. The sequence was collected from a young man in good health. The chain employs TRBV12-5 and TRBJ2-3; perhaps TRBD1 is the D gene, with 5 bases matching. The CDR3 loop reads CASGLGTPGDTQYF. The DNA sequence is given as TGTGCTAGTGGTTTAGGCACCCCAGGGGATACGCAGTATTTT.